This is a list of T cell receptor beta chains from one sample in a study of cytomegalovirus exposure and HLA in healthy donors. Sequenced by immunoSEQ multiplex PCR; TCRdb stores in-frame clones only, minus some. The table records roughly 120,000 clones, 70% to 85% of them present only once. Sequenced: PBMCs. The receptor set was obtained from a woman aged 40 to 55 in good health and CMV-seropositive. Both conserved end residues are part of each CDR3. Fields, in order: J gene, CDR3 length, D gene, clone size, V gene, CDR3 protein, CDR3 DNA. A D gene is named only where the DNA matches it firmly. Some rows mark clone size as missing; the rest say once, few, many or name a class of expanded clone.

J: TRBJ1-1
length: 15
D: TRBD1
size: .
V: TRBV6-5
CDR3: CASTPAGTGGIEAFF
DNA: TGTGCCAGCACACCGGCCGGGACAGGGGGCATAGAAGCTTTCTTT

J: TRBJ1-2
length: 15
D: TRBD1
size: .
V: TRBV25-1
CDR3: CASSVLDRGQDGYTF
DNA: TGTGCCAGCAGTGTCCTAGACAGGGGACAAGATGGCTACACCTTC

J: TRBJ2-7
length: 15
D: TRBD1
size: .
V: TRBV2
CDR3: CASSGRTGGSYEQYF
DNA: TGTGCCAGCAGTGGGCGGACAGGGGGGTCCTACGAGCAGTACTTC

J: TRBJ1-5
length: 14
D: TRBD1
size: .
V: TRBV27
CDR3: CASSPYRGQQPQHF
DNA: TGTGCCAGCAGTCCCTACAGGGGGCAACAGCCCCAGCATTTT

J: TRBJ2-1
length: 16
D: TRBD2
size: .
V: TRBV5-4
CDR3: CASSLAGGGAYNEQFF
DNA: TGTGCCAGCAGCTTGGCTGGCGGGGGGGCCTACAATGAGCAGTTCTTC

J: TRBJ1-2
length: 15
D: TRBD1
size: few
V: TRBV5-4
CDR3: CASSSSGGADYGYTF
DNA: TGTGCCAGCAGCTCCTCAGGGGGCGCCGACTATGGCTACACCTTC

J: TRBJ1-1
length: 15
D: .
size: .
V: TRBV7-8
CDR3: CASSLGVRANTEAFF
DNA: TGTGCCAGCAGCTTAGGGGTCAGGGCGAACACTGAAGCTTTCTTT

J: TRBJ1-6
length: 19
D: TRBD1
size: .
V: TRBV10-3
CDR3: CAISESGQGPESYNSPLHF
DNA: TGTGCCATCAGTGAGTCGGGACAGGGCCCAGAGTCCTATAATTCACCCCTCCACTTT

J: TRBJ1-2
length: 15
D: TRBD1
size: .
V: TRBV9
CDR3: CASSVAPGTGWGYTF
DNA: TGTGCCAGCAGCGTAGCCCCCGGGACAGGGTGGGGCTACACCTTC

J: TRBJ1-3
length: 17
D: .
size: few
V: TRBV25-1
CDR3: CASSERLPIDSGNTIYF
DNA: TGTGCCAGCAGTGAACGGTTGCCAATCGACTCTGGAAACACCATATATTTT

J: TRBJ1-3
length: 16
D: .
size: .
V: TRBV19
CDR3: CASSRGQRASGNTIYF
DNA: TGTGCCAGTAGTAGAGGACAGCGAGCCTCTGGAAACACCATATATTTT

J: TRBJ1-1
length: 13
D: TRBD1
size: .
V: TRBV5-1
CDR3: CASSGQDSTEAFF
DNA: TGCGCCAGCAGCGGACAGGATTCCACTGAAGCTTTCTTT

J: TRBJ1-1
length: 14
D: .
size: few
V: TRBV5-1
CDR3: CASSPGASNTEAFF
DNA: TGCGCCAGCAGCCCAGGGGCGTCGAACACTGAAGCTTTCTTT

J: TRBJ1-1
length: 16
D: TRBD1
size: .
V: TRBV18
CDR3: CASSSRTGGIDTEAFF
DNA: TGTGCCAGCTCATCACGGACAGGGGGGATAGATACTGAAGCTTTCTTT

J: TRBJ1-2
length: 15
D: TRBD1
size: .
V: TRBV6-1
CDR3: CASSERSGGVYGYTF
DNA: TGTGCCAGCAGTGAACGGTCAGGGGGCGTCTATGGCTACACCTTC

J: TRBJ2-1
length: 16
D: TRBD2
size: .
V: TRBV18
CDR3: CASSPPGLAGSNEQFF
DNA: TGTGCCAGCTCACCACCGGGGCTAGCGGGAAGCAATGAGCAGTTCTTC

J: TRBJ2-1
length: 16
D: TRBD2
size: .
V: TRBV19
CDR3: CASSIIGGGTYNEQFF
DNA: TGTGCCAGTAGTATTATCGGCGGGGGGACCTACAATGAGCAGTTCTTC

J: TRBJ1-1
length: 15
D: TRBD1
size: .
V: TRBV6-5
CDR3: CASSSGTGWNTEAFF
DNA: TGTGCCAGCAGCTCAGGGACAGGGTGGAACACTGAAGCTTTCTTT

J: TRBJ2-7
length: 16
D: TRBD2
size: .
V: TRBV7-2
CDR3: CASSLASGGLNYEQYF
DNA: TGTGCCAGCAGCTTAGCTAGCGGGGGGCTAAACTACGAGCAGTACTTC

J: TRBJ2-3
length: 15
D: TRBD1
size: .
V: TRBV5-5
CDR3: CASRSGQGAMGTQYF
DNA: TGTGCCAGCAGATCTGGACAGGGGGCGATGGGTACGCAGTATTTT

J: TRBJ2-5
length: 15
D: TRBD1
size: .
V: TRBV18
CDR3: CASSPGTGGEETQYF
DNA: TGTGCCAGCTCACCAGGGACAGGGGGCGAAGAGACCCAGTACTTC

J: TRBJ2-7
length: 17
D: TRBD2
size: .
V: TRBV4-1
CDR3: CASSQELGLAGSYEQYF
DNA: TGCGCCAGCAGCCAAGAGCTGGGACTAGCGGGCTCCTACGAGCAGTACTTC

J: TRBJ1-4
length: 11
D: .
size: .
V: TRBV5-8
CDR3: CASSGGEKLFF
DNA: TGTGCCAGCAGTGGGGGGGAAAAACTGTTTTTT

J: TRBJ2-3
length: 15
D: TRBD1
size: .
V: TRBV2
CDR3: CASTGQGASTDTQYF
DNA: TGTGCCAGCACGGGACAGGGGGCGTCCACAGATACGCAGTATTTT

J: TRBJ2-7
length: 14
D: .
size: .
V: TRBV7-2
CDR3: CASSRGHQYYEQYF
DNA: TGTGCCAGCAGCCGAGGACACCAATACTACGAGCAGTACTTC

J: TRBJ1-2
length: 15
D: TRBD1
size: .
V: TRBV9
CDR3: CASSPPLDRGHGYTF
DNA: TGTGCCAGCAGCCCGCCCCTAGACAGGGGACATGGCTACACCTTC

J: TRBJ1-1
length: 15
D: .
size: .
V: TRBV4-1
CDR3: CASREYFRGGTEAFF
DNA: TGCGCCAGCAGGGAATATTTCCGAGGAGGAACTGAAGCTTTCTTT

J: TRBJ2-3
length: 16
D: TRBD2
size: few
V: TRBV27
CDR3: CASSLRSSGPTDTQYF
DNA: TGTGCCAGCAGTTTACGGTCTAGCGGACCCACAGATACGCAGTATTTT

J: TRBJ1-2
length: 18
D: .
size: .
V: TRBV5-1
CDR3: CASSLKGEYSKGDYGYTF
DNA: TGCGCCAGCAGCTTGAAGGGGGAGTACAGTAAGGGGGACTATGGCTACACCTTC

J: TRBJ2-1
length: 16
D: .
size: .
V: TRBV9
CDR3: CASSSRDSVGGMEQFF
DNA: TGTGCCAGCAGCTCACGGGACTCAGTTGGGGGTATGGAGCAGTTCTTC

J: TRBJ2-6
length: 15
D: .
size: few
V: TRBV7-8
CDR3: CASSTGISGANVLTF
DNA: TGTGCCAGCAGCACAGGCATCTCTGGGGCCAACGTCCTGACTTTC

J: TRBJ2-7
length: 15
D: TRBD2
size: .
V: TRBV7-2
CDR3: CASSLIIAGAYEQYF
DNA: TGTGCCAGCAGCTTAATCATAGCGGGAGCCTACGAGCAGTACTTC

J: TRBJ2-7
length: 16
D: TRBD1
size: few
V: TRBV7-9
CDR3: CSSSPREGQGAYEQYF
DNA: TGTTCCAGCAGCCCCCGGGAGGGACAGGGGGCTTACGAGCAGTACTTC

J: TRBJ2-6
length: 20
D: TRBD2
size: .
V: TRBV13
CDR3: CASSLDFSGGASLGANVLTF
DNA: TGTGCCAGCAGCTTAGACTTTAGCGGGGGGGCTTCTCTCGGGGCCAACGTCCTGACTTTC